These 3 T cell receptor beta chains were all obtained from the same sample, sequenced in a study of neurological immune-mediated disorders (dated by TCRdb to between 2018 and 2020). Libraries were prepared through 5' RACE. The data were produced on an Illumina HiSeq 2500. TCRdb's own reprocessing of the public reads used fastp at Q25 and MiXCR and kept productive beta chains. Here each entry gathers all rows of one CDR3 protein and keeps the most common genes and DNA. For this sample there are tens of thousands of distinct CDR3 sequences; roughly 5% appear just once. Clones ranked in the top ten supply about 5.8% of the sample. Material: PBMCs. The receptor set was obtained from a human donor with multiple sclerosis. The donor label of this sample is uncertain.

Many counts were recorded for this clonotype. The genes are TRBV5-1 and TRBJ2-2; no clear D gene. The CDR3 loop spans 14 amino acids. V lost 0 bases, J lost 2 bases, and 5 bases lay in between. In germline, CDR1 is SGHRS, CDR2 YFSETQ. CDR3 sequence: CASSLGYNTGELFF. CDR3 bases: TGCGCCAGCAGCTTGGGCTATAACACCGGGGAGCTGTTTTTT.

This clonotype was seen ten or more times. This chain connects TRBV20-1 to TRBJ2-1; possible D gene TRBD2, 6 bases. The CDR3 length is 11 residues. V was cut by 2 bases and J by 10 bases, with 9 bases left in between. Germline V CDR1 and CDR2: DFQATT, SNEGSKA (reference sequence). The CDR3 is CSARREEEQFF. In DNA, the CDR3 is TGCAGTGCTAGAAGGGAGGAGGAGCAGTTCTTC.

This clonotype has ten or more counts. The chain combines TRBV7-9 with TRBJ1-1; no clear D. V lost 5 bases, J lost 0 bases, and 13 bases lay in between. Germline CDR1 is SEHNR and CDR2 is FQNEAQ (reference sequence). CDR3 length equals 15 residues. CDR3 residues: CASSQEGGLNTEAFF. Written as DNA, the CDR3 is TGTGCCAGCAGCCAGGAAGGAGGGTTGAACACTGAAGCTTTCTTT.